This TCR beta chain derives from a study of beta chain features in type 1 diabetes. Study-level findings and limits: Healthy donors had naive, central memory and Treg TCRB repertoires that appeared less similar than those seen among patients. The influence of HLA type on TCRB rearrangement stayed undetermined.

The study reverse transcribed the entire isolated RNA, so it sequenced expressed TCRB transcripts. Here immunoSEQ multiplex PCR was the method, and the copy in TCRdb shows in-frame clones only, minus some. The sample yields roughly 140,000 clones, about 7.1% seen once. One heparinised blood draw, averaging approximately 120 mL, came from each donor. Sorted cells reached over 95% purity in every population. There are 19 residues in the CDR3. Germline V lookup: CDR1 SGHDN, CDR2 FVKESK. Trimming at V came to 1 base and at J to 3 bases, leaving 15 bases not matched to a gene. This clone turned up a few times. The antigen remains undetermined.

J is TRBJ2-7 and V is TRBV14; TRBD2 matches 10 bases. The sample consisted of central memory CD4+ T cells from blood. The sequence was obtained from a woman in her thirties in good health. CDR3 amino acids: CASSQGGASGRRRDYEQYF. As DNA, the CDR3 is TGTGCCAGCAGCCAAGGCGGGGCTAGCGGGAGAAGGAGGGACTACGAGCAGTACTTC.